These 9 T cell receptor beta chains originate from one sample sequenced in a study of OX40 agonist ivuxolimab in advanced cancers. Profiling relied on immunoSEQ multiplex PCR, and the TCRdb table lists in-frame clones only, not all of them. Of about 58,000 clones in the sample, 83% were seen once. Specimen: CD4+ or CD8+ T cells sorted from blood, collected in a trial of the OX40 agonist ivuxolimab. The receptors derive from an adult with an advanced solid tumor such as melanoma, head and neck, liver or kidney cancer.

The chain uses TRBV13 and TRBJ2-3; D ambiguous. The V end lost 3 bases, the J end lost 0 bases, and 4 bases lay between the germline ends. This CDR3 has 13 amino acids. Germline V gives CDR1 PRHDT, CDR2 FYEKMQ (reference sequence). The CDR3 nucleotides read TGTGCCAGCAGCTTTGTCAGCACAGATACGCAGTATTTT. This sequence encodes CASSFVSTDTQYF. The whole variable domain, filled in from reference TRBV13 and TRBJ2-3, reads AAGVIQSPRHLIKEKRETATLKCYPIPRHDTVYWYQQGPGQDPQFLISFYEKMQSDKGSIPDRFSAQQFSDYHSELNMSSLELGDSALYFCASSFVSTDTQYFGPGTRLTVL.

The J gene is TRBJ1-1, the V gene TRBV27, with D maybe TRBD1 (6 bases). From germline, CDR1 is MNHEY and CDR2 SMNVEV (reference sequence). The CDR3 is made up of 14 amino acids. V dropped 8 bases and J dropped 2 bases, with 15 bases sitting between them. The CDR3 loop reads CASAWGQANTEAFF. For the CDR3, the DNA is TGTGCCAGCGCCTGGGGGCAGGCAAACACTGAAGCTTTCTTT.

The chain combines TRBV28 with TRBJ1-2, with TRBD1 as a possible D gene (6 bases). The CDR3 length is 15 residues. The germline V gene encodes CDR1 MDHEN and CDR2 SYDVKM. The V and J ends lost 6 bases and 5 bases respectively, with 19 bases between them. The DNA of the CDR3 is TGTGCCAGCAGCCCTGCCCAGGGGCAGGGATATGGCTACACCTTC. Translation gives CASSPAQGQGYGYTF.

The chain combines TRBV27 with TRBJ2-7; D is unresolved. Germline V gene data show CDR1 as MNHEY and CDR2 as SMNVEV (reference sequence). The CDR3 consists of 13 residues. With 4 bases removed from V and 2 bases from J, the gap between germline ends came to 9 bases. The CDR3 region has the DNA TGTGCCAGCAGTTCCGCTAGGACCTACGAGCAGTACTTC. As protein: CASSSARTYEQYF.

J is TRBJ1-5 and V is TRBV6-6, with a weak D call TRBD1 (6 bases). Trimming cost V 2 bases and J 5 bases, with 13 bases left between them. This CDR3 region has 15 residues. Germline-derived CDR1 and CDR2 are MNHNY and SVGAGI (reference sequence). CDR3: CASSYQGGPYQPQHF. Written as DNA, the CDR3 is TGTGCCAGCAGTTACCAAGGGGGTCCCTATCAGCCCCAGCATTTT.

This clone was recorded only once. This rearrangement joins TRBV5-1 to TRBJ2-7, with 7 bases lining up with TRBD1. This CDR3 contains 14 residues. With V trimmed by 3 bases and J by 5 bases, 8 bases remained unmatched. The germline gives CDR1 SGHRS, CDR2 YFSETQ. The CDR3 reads CASSSQGQDDEQYF. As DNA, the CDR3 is TGCGCCAGCAGCTCTCAAGGACAGGACGACGAGCAGTACTTC.

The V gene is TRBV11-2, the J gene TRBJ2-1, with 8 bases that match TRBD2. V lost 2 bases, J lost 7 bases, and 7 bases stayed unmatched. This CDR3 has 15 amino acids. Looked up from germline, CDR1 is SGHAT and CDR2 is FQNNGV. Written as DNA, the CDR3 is TGTGCCAGCAGCTTAACAGCGGGGGTGGTGAATGAGCAGTTCTTC. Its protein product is CASSLTAGVVNEQFF.

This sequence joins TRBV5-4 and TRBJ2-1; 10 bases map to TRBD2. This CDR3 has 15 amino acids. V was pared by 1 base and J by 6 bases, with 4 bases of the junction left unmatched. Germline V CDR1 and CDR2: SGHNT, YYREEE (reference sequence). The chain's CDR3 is CASSLKSGGGNEQFF. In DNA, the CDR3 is TGTGCCAGCAGCTTGAAGAGCGGGGGGGGCAATGAGCAGTTCTTC. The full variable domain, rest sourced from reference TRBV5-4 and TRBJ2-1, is ETGVTQSPTHLIKTRGQQVTLRCSSQSGHNTVSWYQQALGQGPQFIFQYYREEENGRGNFPPRFSGLQFPNYSSELNVNALELDDSALYLCASSLKSGGGNEQFFGPGTRLTVL.

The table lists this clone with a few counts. The CDR3 DNA reads TGTGCCAGCAGCCCCCACCGGGGTGAGGATACGCAGTATTTT. Its translation is CASSPHRGEDTQYF. The chain joins TRBV7-8 to TRBJ2-3; D is possibly TRBD2 (5 bases). This CDR3 contains 14 residues. V was shortened by 5 bases and J by 6 bases, with 15 bases between the two germline ends. Germline CDR1 reads SGHVS; CDR2 reads FQNEAQ.